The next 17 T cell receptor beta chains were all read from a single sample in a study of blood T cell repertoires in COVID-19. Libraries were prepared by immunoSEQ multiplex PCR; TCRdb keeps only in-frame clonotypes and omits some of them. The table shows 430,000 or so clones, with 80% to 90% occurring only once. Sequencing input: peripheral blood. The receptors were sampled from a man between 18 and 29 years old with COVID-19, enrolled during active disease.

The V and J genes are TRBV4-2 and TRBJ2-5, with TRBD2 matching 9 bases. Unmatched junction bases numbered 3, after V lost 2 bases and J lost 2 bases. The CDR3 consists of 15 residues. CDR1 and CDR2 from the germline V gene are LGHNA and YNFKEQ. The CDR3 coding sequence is TGTGCCAGCAGCCAACGCGGGGGGGAACAAGAGACCCAGTACTTC. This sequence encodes CASSQRGGEQETQYF.

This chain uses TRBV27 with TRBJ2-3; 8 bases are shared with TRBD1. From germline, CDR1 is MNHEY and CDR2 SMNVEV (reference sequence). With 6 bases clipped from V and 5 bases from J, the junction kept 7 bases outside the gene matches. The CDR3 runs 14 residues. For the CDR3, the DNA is TGTGCCAGCAGGACAGGGGTTGAGTTAGATACGCAGTATTTT. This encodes CASRTGVELDTQYF.

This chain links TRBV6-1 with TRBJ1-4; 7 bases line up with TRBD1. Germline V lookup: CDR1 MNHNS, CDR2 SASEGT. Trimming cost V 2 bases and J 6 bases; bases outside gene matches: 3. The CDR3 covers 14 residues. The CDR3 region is CASSEQGVDEKLFF. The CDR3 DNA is TGTGCCAGCAGTGAACAGGGGGTGGATGAAAAACTGTTTTTT.

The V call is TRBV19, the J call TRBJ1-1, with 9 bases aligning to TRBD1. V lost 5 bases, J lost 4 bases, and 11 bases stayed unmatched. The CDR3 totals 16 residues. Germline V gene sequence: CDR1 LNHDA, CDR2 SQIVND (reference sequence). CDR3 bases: TGTGCCAGTAGTTTCCTCCCCGACAGGGGGGTCACTGAAGCTTTCTTT. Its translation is CASSFLPDRGVTEAFF.

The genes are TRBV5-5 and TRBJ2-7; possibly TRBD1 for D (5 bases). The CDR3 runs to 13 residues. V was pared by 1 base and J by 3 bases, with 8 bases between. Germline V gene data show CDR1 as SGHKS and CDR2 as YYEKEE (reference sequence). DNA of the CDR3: TGTGCCAGCAGCTTGCTTCAGGGCTACGAGCAGTACTTC. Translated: CASSLLQGYEQYF.

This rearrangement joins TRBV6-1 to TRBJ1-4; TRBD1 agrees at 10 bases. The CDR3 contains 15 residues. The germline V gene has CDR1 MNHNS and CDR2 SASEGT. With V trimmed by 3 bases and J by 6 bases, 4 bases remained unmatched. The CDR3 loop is CASSEPGQGYEKLFF. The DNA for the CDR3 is TGTGCCAGCAGTGAGCCGGGACAGGGGTATGAAAAACTGTTTTTT.

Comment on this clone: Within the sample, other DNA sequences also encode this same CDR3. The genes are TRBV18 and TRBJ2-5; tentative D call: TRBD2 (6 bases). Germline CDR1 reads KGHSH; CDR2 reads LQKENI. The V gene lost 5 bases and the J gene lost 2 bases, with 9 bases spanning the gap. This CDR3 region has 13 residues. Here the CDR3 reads CASSSGVQETQYF. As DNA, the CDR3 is TGTGCCAGCTCATCGGGGGTACAAGAGACCCAGTACTTC.

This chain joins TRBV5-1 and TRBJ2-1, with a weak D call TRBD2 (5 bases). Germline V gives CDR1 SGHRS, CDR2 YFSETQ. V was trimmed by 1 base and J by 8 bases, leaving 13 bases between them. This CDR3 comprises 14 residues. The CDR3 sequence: CASSLKLGNDEQFF. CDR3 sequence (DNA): TGCGCCAGCAGCTTGAAACTAGGAAACGATGAGCAGTTCTTC. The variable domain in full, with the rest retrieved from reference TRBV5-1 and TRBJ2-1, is KAGVTQTPRYLIKTRGQQVTLSCSPISGHRSVSWYQQTPGQGLQFLFEYFSETQRNKGNFPGRFSGRQFSNSRSEMNVSTLELGDSALYLCASSLKLGNDEQFFGPGTRLTVL.

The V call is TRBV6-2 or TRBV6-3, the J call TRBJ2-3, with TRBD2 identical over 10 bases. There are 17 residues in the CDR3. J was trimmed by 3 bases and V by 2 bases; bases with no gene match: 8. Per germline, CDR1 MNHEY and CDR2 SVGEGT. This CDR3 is CASSYRPLAGPTDTQYF. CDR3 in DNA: TGTGCCAGCAGTTACCGGCCACTAGCGGGACCGACAGATACGCAGTATTTT.

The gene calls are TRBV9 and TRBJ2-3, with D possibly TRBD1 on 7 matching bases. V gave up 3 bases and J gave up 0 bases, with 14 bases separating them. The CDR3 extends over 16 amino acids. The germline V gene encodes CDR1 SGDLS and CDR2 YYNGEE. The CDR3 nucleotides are TGTGCCAGCAGCGAAGGGGGCGGGACTAGCACAGATACGCAGTATTTT. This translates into CASSEGGGTSTDTQYF.

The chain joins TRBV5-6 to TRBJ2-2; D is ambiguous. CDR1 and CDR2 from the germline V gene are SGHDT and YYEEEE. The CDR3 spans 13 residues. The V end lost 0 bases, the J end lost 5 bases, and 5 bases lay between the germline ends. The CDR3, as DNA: TGTGCCAGCAGCTTGGTAGCTACCGGGGAGCTGTTTTTT. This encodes CASSLVATGELFF. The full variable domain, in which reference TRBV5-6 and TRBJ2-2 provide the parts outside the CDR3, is DAGVTQSPTHLIKTRGQQVTLRCSPKSGHDTVSWYQQALGQGPQFIFQYYEEEERQRGNFPDRFSGHQFPNYSSELNVNALLLGDSALYLCASSLVATGELFFGEGSRLTVL.

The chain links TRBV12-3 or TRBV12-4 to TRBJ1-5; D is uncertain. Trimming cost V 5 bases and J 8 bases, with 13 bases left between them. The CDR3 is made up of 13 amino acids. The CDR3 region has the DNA TGTGCCAGCAGTCAATCAGTTCTGGAGCCCCAGCATTTT. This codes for CASSQSVLEPQHF.

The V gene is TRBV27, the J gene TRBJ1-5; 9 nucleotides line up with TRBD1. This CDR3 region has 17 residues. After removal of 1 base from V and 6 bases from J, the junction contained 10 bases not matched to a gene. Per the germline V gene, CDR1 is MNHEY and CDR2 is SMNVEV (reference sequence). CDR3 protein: CASSLFYTGGSRQPQHF. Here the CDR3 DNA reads TGTGCCAGCAGTTTATTTTACACAGGGGGCTCCCGTCAGCCCCAGCATTTT.

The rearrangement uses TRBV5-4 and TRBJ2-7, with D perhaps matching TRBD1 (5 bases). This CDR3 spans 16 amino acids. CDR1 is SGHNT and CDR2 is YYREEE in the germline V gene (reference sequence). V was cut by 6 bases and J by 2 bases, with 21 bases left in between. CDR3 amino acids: CASIINRQNLTYEQYF. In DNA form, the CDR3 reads TGTGCCAGCATCATCAATCGACAGAACCTAACCTACGAGCAGTACTTC. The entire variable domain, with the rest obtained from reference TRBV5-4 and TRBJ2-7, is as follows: ETGVTQSPTHLIKTRGQQVTLRCSSQSGHNTVSWYQQALGQGPQFIFQYYREEENGRGNFPPRFSGLQFPNYSSELNVNALELDDSALYLCASIINRQNLTYEQYFGPGTRLTVT.

CDR3 bases: TGTGCCAGCTCCCTGGGCGTCCTCTATGGCTACACCTTC. It specifies CASSLGVLYGYTF. The rearrangement joins TRBV7-2 to TRBJ1-2; no clear D. Germline V gives CDR1 SGHTA, CDR2 FQGNSA. The CDR3 contains 13 residues. V dropped 8 bases and J dropped 4 bases, with 14 bases sitting between them.

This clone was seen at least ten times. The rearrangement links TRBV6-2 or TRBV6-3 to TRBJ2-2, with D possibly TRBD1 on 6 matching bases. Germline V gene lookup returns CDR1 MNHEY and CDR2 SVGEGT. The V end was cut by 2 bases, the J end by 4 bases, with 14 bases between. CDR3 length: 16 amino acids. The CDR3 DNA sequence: TGTGCCAGCAGTTACCCAGGGGTCGGAGGCACCGGGGAGCTGTTTTTT. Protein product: CASSYPGVGGTGELFF.

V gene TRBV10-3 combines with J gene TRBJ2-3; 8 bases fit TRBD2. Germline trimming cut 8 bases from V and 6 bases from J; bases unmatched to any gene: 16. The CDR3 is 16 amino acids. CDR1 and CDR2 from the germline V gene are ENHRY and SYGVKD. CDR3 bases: TGTGCCATCGAGGACCGGGGAGCGGGAGCCTCGGATACGCAGTATTTT. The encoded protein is CAIEDRGAGASDTQYF.